This T cell receptor beta chain was identified during a study of blood T cell repertoires in COVID-19. On the study more broadly: Whether acute or convalescent, the COVID-19 samples came from the United States, Italy and Spain. T cells, B-cell-depleted T cells, or PBMCs supplied cDNA or gDNA.

The CDR3 totals 17 residues. The V end was cut by 1 base, the J end by 1 base, with 14 bases between. In germline, CDR1 is SGHNT, CDR2 YYREEE (reference sequence). Per the study methods: Amplification of reference gene primers was used by the study to estimate nucleated cell counts. Produced via immunoSEQ multiplex PCR; TCRdb's table is partial and in-frame only. The V and J calls and the clone size are those of that table, but D and trimming were determined from the DNA. The data show over 50,000 clones, around 90% seen once. This clone was recorded a few times. V and J are TRBV5-4 and TRBJ2-2; D not certain. Sequencing input: peripheral blood. The sequence was obtained from a man between 45 and 60 years old with active COVID-19. The CDR3 DNA is TGTGCCAGCAGCTTGTTCCTGGGCAGAAAGAACACCGGGGAGCTGTTTTTT. Its translation: CASSLFLGRKNTGELFF.